The 18 T cell receptor beta chains presented below share a single source sample, sequenced in a study of cytomegalovirus exposure and HLA in healthy donors. The PCR made use of 60 Vbeta and 13 Jbeta primers. Profiled with immunoSEQ multiplex PCR; TCRdb holds only in-frame clones, not every one. This sample yields under 150,000 clones, of which roughly 79% are seen a single time; about 2.5% belongs to the top ten. Sequenced: PBMCs. The receptor source for this set is a boy aged 2 to 10 in good health and CMV-seronegative.

V gene TRBV11-2 combines with J gene TRBJ2-1; D is undetermined. Trimming cost V 0 bases and J 10 bases, with 10 bases left between them. In germline, CDR1 is SGHAT, CDR2 FQNNGV. CDR3 length: 13 amino acids. The CDR3 DNA reads TGTGCCAGCAGCTTAGAGCGGCCTGGGGAGCAGTTCTTC. It translates to CASSLERPGEQFF. The whole variable domain, remainder taken from reference TRBV11-2 and TRBJ2-1, is EAGVAQSPRYKIIEKRQSVAFWCNPISGHATLYWYQQILGQGPKLLIQFQNNGVVDDSQLPKDRFSAERLKGVDSTLKIQPAKLEDSAVYLCASSLERPGEQFFGPGTRLTVL.

CDR3 sequence reads: CASSLGPGGSNEKLFF. The CDR3 coding sequence is TGTGCCAGCAGCTTAGGTCCGGGTGGCTCTAATGAAAAACTGTTTTTT. V and J are TRBV7-9 and TRBJ1-4; no clear D. The CDR3 consists of 16 residues. V shed 1 base and J shed 3 bases, with 12 bases lying between them. Germline values: CDR1 SEHNR, CDR2 FQNEAQ (reference sequence).

This clone was found a few times. Other DNA sequences of this sample code for an identical CDR3. The chain combines TRBV6-1 with TRBJ2-5, with 12 bases identical to TRBD2. The length of the CDR3 is 15 residues. Germline V gene lookup returns CDR1 MNHNS and CDR2 SASEGT. J was trimmed by 4 bases and V by 2 bases; bases with no gene match: 2. CDR3 DNA sequence: TGTGCCAGCAGTGAACTAGCGGGGGGGCCAGAGACCCAGTACTTC. As protein: CASSELAGGPETQYF.

V is TRBV15 and J is TRBJ1-1; 7 nucleotides match TRBD1. This CDR3 has 13 residues. Trimming removed 1 base from V and 8 bases from J; junction bases left unmatched: 4. Looked up from germline, CDR1 is LNHNV and CDR2 is YYDKDF (reference sequence). The DNA of the CDR3 is TGTGCCACCAGCAGAGCAAGGGGGCCCGAAGCTTTCTTT. It yields the protein CATSRARGPEAFF.

The chain is built from TRBV5-4 and TRBJ1-2, with 7 bases aligning to TRBD1. The CDR3 is made up of 14 amino acids. Germline V gives CDR1 SGHNT, CDR2 YYREEE (reference sequence). V dropped 5 bases and J dropped 4; count of bases not matched to a gene: 8. DNA of the CDR3: TGTGCCAGCAGATACAGGGGATCTGGCTATGGCTACACCTTC. It encodes CASRYRGSGYGYTF.

The chain carries TRBV7-6 and TRBJ1-5, with a tentative D call TRBD1 (6 bases). CDR1 is SGHVS, CDR2 FNYEAQ, per germline. The CDR3 is 17 residues long. The ends were cut back, 0 bases at V and 1 base at J, with 13 bases in the middle. In DNA form, the CDR3 reads TGTGCCAGCAGCTTAGCGGCAGGGGTTAGAAGCAATCAGCCCCAGCATTTT. Residues: CASSLAAGVRSNQPQHF.

The chain couples TRBV4-3 to TRBJ1-2; the D is unclear. The germline gives CDR1 LGHNA, CDR2 YSLEER. This CDR3 comprises 15 residues. Trimming took off 0 bases at V and 4 bases at J, with 12 bases between the two ends. CDR3 sequence: CASSQDVITSYGYTF. CDR3 DNA: TGCGCCAGCAGCCAAGATGTTATTACCAGCTATGGCTACACCTTC.

V and J are TRBV7-2 and TRBJ1-1; no clear D. Trimming removed 5 bases from V and 0 bases from J, with 10 bases in between. CDR1 SGHTA and CDR2 FQGNSA come from the germline V gene. The CDR3 consists of 14 residues. The CDR3 DNA follows: TGTGCCAGCAGCCCTAGTACGTTGAACACTGAAGCTTTCTTT. This translates into CASSPSTLNTEAFF.

The chain employs TRBV11-2 and TRBJ1-2; 7 bases are shared with TRBD1. Trimming took 3 bases from V and 4 from J; bases not matched to a gene: 2. Germline V gene sequence: CDR1 SGHAT, CDR2 FQNNGV. The CDR3 runs 13 residues. This chain's CDR3 is CASSFSGGYGYTF. The CDR3 coding sequence is TGTGCCAGCAGCTTTTCAGGGGGCTATGGCTACACCTTC.

This rearrangement joins TRBV5-8 to TRBJ2-1; D remains unclear. The CDR3 is 11 residues long. V was pared by 4 bases and J by 9 bases, with 8 bases between. The germline V gene has CDR1 SGHTS and CDR2 YDEGEE. The CDR3 here is CASSIGGEQFF. As DNA, the CDR3 is TGTGCCAGCAGCATCGGTGGTGAGCAGTTCTTC.

The DNA of the CDR3 is TGCGCCAGCAGCTTGGCCAAGCCCGACTACAATGAGCAGTTCTTC. This sequence encodes CASSLAKPDYNEQFF. V and J are TRBV5-1 and TRBJ2-1; no definite D call. V was shortened by 0 bases and J by 3 bases, with 10 bases between the two germline ends. This CDR3 has 15 amino acids. CDR1 is SGHRS and CDR2 is YFSETQ in the germline V gene.

The CDR3 loop is CAIRGAAEAFF. The CDR3 DNA reads as TGTGCCATTCGTGGGGCAGCTGAAGCTTTCTTT. The gene calls are TRBV19 and TRBJ1-1, with D tentatively TRBD1 (5 bases). V lost 10 bases and J lost 6, with 12 bases in between. Germline CDR1 is LNHDA and CDR2 is SQIVND (reference sequence). The CDR3 contains 11 residues.

This sequence joins TRBV9 and TRBJ1-1; 7 nucleotides match TRBD1. V was pared by 4 bases and J by 1 base, with 4 bases of the junction left unmatched. The CDR3 totals 14 residues. Germline V gene sequence: CDR1 SGDLS, CDR2 YYNGEE. The CDR3 protein is CASSPGQTNTEAFF. CDR3 sequence (DNA): TGTGCCAGCAGCCCGGGACAGACGAACACTGAAGCTTTCTTT.

The chain employs TRBV5-6 and TRBJ2-1; 10 bases are a match to TRBD2. V was clipped by 3 bases and J by 8 bases; unmatched bases: 11. CDR3 length: 16 amino acids. Germline-derived CDR1 and CDR2 are SGHDT and YYEEEE. CDR3 sequence: CASSWAHERGGDEQFF. The CDR3, as DNA: TGTGCCAGCAGCTGGGCGCACGAGCGGGGGGGCGATGAGCAGTTCTTC. The full variable domain, completed using reference TRBV5-6 and TRBJ2-1, is DAGVTQSPTHLIKTRGQQVTLRCSPKSGHDTVSWYQQALGQGPQFIFQYYEEEERQRGNFPDRFSGHQFPNYSSELNVNALLLGDSALYLCASSWAHERGGDEQFFGPGTRLTVL.

The chain joins TRBV4-2 to TRBJ2-1, with 8 bases identical to TRBD1. This CDR3 region has 15 residues. In germline, CDR1 is LGHNA, CDR2 YNFKEQ. Trimming removed 3 bases from V and 6 bases from J; junction bases left unmatched: 7. CDR3 nucleotide sequence: TGTGCCAGCAGCCAGGGATTACAGGGGGTCAATGAGCAGTTCTTC. Its protein product is CASSQGLQGVNEQFF.

The chain uses TRBV5-6 and TRBJ2-7, with unresolved D. This CDR3 has 13 amino acids. From germline, CDR1 is SGHDT and CDR2 YYEEEE. Between the trimmed V and J ends, which lost 4 bases and 0 bases, there was a span of 8 bases. CDR3 nucleotide sequence: TGTGCCAGCAGCGTACAGAACTCCTACGAGCAGTACTTC. Its translation: CASSVQNSYEQYF.

The J gene is TRBJ2-5, the V gene TRBV15, with a weak D call TRBD1 (5 bases). The CDR3 loop spans 13 amino acids. Germline V gives CDR1 LNHNV, CDR2 YYDKDF (reference sequence). The V end was cut by 8 bases, the J end by 0 bases, with 10 bases between. The DNA for the CDR3 is TGTGCCACCTCTAAGGGGTACCAAGAGACCCAGTACTTC. Translating gives CATSKGYQETQYF.

The chain links TRBV25-1 to TRBJ1-5; unclear D gene. V lost 4 bases and J lost 3, with 13 bases in between. Germline CDR1 and CDR2: MGHDK and SYGVNS. CDR3 size: 15 residues. The CDR3 sequence: CASSANGVNNQPQHF. In nucleotides, the CDR3 is TGTGCCAGCAGTGCAAACGGGGTTAACAATCAGCCCCAGCATTTT.